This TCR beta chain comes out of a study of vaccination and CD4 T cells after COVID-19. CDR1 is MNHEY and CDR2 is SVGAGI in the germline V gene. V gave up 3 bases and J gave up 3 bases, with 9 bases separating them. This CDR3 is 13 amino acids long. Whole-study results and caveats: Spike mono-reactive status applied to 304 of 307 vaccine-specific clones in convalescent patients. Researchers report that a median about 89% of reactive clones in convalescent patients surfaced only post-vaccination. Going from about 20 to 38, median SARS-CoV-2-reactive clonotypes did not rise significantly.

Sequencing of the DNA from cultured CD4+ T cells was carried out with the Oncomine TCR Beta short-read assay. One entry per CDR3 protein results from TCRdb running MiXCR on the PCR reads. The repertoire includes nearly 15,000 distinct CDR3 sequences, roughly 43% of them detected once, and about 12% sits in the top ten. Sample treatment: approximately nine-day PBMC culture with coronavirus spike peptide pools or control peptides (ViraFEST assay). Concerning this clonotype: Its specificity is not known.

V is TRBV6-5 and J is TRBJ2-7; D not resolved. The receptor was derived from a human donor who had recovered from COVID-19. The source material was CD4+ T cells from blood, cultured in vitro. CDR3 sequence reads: CASSYVSGYEQYF. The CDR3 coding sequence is TGTGCCAGCAGTTATGTCTCGGGCTACGAGCAGTACTTC.